The rows below give T cell receptor beta chains drawn from one sample of a study of shared clonotypes between healthy human individuals. Assay used: immunoSEQ multiplex PCR; TCRdb lists only in-frame clones, some missing. The sample has 950,000 to 1,100,000 clones; roughly 80% are singletons. The sample was memory CD4+ T cells sorted from blood. Receptor source: a man younger than 35 in good health. Each CDR3 is given with its conserved first and last residue. A D gene is named only where the DNA matches it firmly. Clone size is given for some rows only: seen once, a few or many times, or a class if the clone is expanded.

J gene: TRBJ1-1; V gene: TRBV21-1; D gene: -; clone size: -; CDR3 DNA: TGTGCCAGCAGCAAAGCTTGGCAGGGGACGGTCTATACTGAAGCTTTCTTT; CDR3 protein: CASSKAWQGTVYTEAFF
J gene: TRBJ2-7; V gene: TRBV19; D gene: -; clone size: -; CDR3 DNA: TGTGCCAGTAGTTTAGAGAGCTCCTACGAGCAGTACTTC; CDR3 protein: CASSLESSYEQYF
J gene: TRBJ1-1; V gene: TRBV27; D gene: -; clone size: -; CDR3 DNA: TGTGCCAGCAGTTCACCCGGCGAACAACGACAGGATGAGGACACTGAAGCTTTCTTT; CDR3 protein: CASSSPGEQRQDEDTEAFF
J gene: TRBJ1-2; V gene: TRBV5-4; D gene: -; clone size: -; CDR3 DNA: TGTGCCAGCAGCGTGGGGGAGCAGGGTACCTATGGCTACACCTTC; CDR3 protein: CASSVGEQGTYGYTF
J gene: TRBJ1-1; V gene: TRBV30; D gene: TRBD1; clone size: few; CDR3 DNA: TGTGCCTGGAGGGACAGGGACGGGACTGAAGCTTTCTTT; CDR3 protein: CAWRDRDGTEAFF
J gene: TRBJ2-7; V gene: TRBV28; D gene: TRBD2; clone size: -; CDR3 DNA: TGTGCCAGCAGTCCGACCGGGACTAAAAGCTTCTACGAGCAGTACTTC; CDR3 protein: CASSPTGTKSFYEQYF
J gene: TRBJ2-7; V gene: TRBV5-1; D gene: TRBD2; clone size: -; CDR3 DNA: TGCGCCAGCAGCTTGGTTGCGGGAGCCGACGAGCAGTACTTC; CDR3 protein: CASSLVAGADEQYF
J gene: TRBJ2-2; V gene: TRBV5-6; D gene: TRBD1; clone size: few; CDR3 DNA: TGTGCCAGCAGCCTCCGACAGGGAATCGGGGAGCTGTTTTTT; CDR3 protein: CASSLRQGIGELFF
J gene: TRBJ1-4; V gene: TRBV25-1; D gene: -; clone size: few; CDR3 DNA: TGTGCCAGCAGTGACGGGGGCGGGCGGGAAAAACTGTTTTTT; CDR3 protein: CASSDGGGREKLFF
J gene: TRBJ1-4; V gene: TRBV10-3; D gene: -; clone size: -; CDR3 DNA: TGTGCCATCAGTGGAGAGGACACTGGGGATGAAAAACTGTTTTTT; CDR3 protein: CAISGEDTGDEKLFF
J gene: TRBJ1-6; V gene: TRBV6-5; D gene: -; clone size: -; CDR3 DNA: TGTGCCAGCAGTTCCGATTATCCGGGACGGACACCCCTCCACTTT; CDR3 protein: CASSSDYPGRTPLHF
J gene: TRBJ2-1; V gene: TRBV7-2; D gene: TRBD2; clone size: -; CDR3 DNA: TGTGCCAGCAGCGGAATGCCCGGGACTACTCAGTTCTTC; CDR3 protein: CASSGMPGTTQFF
J gene: TRBJ2-2; V gene: TRBV11-2; D gene: -; clone size: -; CDR3 DNA: TGTGCCAGCTCCCAGGGGACTACCACCGGGGAGCTGTTTTTT; CDR3 protein: CASSQGTTTGELFF
J gene: TRBJ1-3; V gene: TRBV7-2; D gene: -; clone size: -; CDR3 DNA: TGTGCCAGCAGCCGACAGTCCTCTGGAAACACCATATATTTT; CDR3 protein: CASSRQSSGNTIYF
J gene: TRBJ1-4; V gene: TRBV19; D gene: -; clone size: few; CDR3 DNA: TGTGCCAGTAGTATAGCTGGGACGGGGCCTTTTGCAACTAATGAAAAACTGTTTTTT; CDR3 protein: CASSIAGTGPFATNEKLFF